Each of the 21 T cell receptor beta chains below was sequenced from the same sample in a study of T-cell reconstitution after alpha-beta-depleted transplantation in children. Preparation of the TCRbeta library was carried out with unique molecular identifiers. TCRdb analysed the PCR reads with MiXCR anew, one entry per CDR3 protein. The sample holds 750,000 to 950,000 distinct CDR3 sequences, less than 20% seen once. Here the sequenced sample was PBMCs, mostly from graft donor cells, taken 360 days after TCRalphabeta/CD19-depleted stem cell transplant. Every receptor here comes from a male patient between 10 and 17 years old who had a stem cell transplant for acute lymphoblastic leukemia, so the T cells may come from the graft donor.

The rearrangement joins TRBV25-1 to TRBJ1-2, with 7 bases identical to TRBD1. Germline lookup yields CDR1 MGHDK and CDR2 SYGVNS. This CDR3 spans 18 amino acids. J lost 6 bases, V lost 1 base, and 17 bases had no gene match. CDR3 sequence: CASSESVVIGGQENGYTF. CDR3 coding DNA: TGTGCCAGCAGTGAATCCGTGGTAATTGGTGGACAGGAGAATGGCTACACCTTC.

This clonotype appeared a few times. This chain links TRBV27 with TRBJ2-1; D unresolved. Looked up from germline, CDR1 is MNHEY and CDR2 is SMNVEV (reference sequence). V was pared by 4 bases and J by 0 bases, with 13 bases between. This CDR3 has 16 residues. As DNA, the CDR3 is TGTGCCAGCAGTTCCCACGAGCTCCCCTCCTACAATGAGCAGTTCTTC. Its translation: CASSSHELPSYNEQFF.

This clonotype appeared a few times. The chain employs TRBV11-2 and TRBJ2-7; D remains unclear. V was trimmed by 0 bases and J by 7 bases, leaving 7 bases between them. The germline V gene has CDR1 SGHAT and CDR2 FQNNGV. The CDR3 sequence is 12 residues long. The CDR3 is CASSLEWGEQYF. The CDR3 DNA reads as TGTGCCAGCAGCTTAGAATGGGGTGAGCAGTACTTC.

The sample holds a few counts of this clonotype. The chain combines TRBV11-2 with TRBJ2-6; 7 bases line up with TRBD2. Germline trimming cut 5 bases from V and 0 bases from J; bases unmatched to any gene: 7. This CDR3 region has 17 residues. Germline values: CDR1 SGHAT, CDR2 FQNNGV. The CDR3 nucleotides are TGTGCCAGCAGCACCCTGCGGACTAGCTCTGGGGCCAACGTCCTGACTTTC. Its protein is CASSTLRTSSGANVLTF.

In nucleotides, the CDR3 is TGTGCCAGCAGCTTGCTAGCGGGAGGACTTGAGCAGTTCTTC. It translates to CASSLLAGGLEQFF. The chain uses TRBV7-2 and TRBJ2-1; 11 nucleotides line up with TRBD2. This CDR3 is 14 amino acids long. J lost 9 bases, V lost 3 bases, and 4 bases had no gene match. Germline CDR1 reads SGHTA; CDR2 reads FQGNSA.

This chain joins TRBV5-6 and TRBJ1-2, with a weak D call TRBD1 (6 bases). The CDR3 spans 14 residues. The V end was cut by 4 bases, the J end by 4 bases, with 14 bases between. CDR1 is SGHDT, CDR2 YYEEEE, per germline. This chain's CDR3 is CASSPQQGVYGYTF. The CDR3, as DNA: TGTGCCAGCAGCCCTCAACAGGGAGTCTATGGCTACACCTTC.

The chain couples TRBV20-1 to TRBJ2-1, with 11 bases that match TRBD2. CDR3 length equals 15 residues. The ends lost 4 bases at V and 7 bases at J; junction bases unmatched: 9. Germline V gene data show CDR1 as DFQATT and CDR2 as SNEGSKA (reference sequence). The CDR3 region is CSAIAAGLAVNEQFF. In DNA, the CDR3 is TGCAGTGCTATAGCGGCGGGACTAGCGGTGAATGAGCAGTTCTTC.

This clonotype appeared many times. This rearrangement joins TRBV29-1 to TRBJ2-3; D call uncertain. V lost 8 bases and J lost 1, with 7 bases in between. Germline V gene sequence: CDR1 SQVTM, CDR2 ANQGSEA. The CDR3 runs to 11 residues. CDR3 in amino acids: CSSRGTDTQYF. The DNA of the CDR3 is TGCAGCTCTCGGGGCACAGATACGCAGTATTTT.

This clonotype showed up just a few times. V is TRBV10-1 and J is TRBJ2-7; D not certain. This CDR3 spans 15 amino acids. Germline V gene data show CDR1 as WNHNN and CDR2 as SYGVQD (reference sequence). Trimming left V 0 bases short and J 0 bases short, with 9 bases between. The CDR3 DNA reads TGCGCCAGCAGTGAGTCGATTCCTAGCTCCTACGAGCAGTACTTC. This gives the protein CASSESIPSSYEQYF.

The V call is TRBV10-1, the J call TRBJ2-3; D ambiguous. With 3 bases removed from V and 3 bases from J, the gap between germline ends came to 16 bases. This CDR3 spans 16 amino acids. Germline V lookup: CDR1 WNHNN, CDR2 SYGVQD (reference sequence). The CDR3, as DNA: TGCGCCAGCAGTGAAGGTCGCCGCATATTTACAGATACGCAGTATTTT. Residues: CASSEGRRIFTDTQYF.

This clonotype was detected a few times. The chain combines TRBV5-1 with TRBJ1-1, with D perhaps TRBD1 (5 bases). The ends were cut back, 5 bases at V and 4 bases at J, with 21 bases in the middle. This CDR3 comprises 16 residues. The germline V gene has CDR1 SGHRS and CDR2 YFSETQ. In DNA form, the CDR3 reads TGCGCCAGCAGGGGAGGGACGTTCGTAGCGGTCACTGAAGCTTTCTTT. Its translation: CASRGGTFVAVTEAFF.

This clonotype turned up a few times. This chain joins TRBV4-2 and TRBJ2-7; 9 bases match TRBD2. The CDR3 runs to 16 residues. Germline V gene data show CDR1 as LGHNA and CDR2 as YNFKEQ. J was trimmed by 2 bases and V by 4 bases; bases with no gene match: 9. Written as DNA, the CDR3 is TGTGCCAGCAGCCTCCAAGCGACTAGCGGAACCTACGAGCAGTACTTC. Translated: CASSLQATSGTYEQYF.

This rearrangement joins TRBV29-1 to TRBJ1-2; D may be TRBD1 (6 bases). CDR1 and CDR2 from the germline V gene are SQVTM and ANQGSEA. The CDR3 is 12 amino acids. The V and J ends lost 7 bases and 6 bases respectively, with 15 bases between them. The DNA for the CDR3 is TGCAGCGCCCTAGGGGGAGGGGATGGCTACACCTTC. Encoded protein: CSALGGGDGYTF.

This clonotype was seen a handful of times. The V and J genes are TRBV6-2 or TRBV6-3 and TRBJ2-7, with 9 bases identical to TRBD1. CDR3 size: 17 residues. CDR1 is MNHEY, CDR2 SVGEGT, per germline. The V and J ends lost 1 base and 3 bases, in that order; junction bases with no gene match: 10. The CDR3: CASSYLAPGTGFYEQYF. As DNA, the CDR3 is TGTGCCAGCAGTTACTTAGCCCCCGGGACAGGGTTCTACGAGCAGTACTTC.

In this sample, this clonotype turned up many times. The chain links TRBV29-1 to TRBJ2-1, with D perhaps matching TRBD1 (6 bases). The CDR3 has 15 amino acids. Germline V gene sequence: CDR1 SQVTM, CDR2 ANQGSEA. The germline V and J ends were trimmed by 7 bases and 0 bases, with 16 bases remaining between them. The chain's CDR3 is CSGKGTPTSYNEQFF. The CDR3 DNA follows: TGCAGCGGCAAAGGGACACCGACCTCCTACAATGAGCAGTTCTTC.

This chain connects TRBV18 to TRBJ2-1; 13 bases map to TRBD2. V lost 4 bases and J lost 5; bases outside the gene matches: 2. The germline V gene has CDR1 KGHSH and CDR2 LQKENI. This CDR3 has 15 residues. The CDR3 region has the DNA TGTGCCAGCTCACACGGGACTAGCGGGAACAATGAGCAGTTCTTC. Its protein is CASSHGTSGNNEQFF.

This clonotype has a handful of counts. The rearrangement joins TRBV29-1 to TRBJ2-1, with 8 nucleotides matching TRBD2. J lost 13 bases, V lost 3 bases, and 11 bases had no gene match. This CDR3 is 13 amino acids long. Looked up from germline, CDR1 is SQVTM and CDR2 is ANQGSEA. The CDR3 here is CSVDLPGLEKQFF. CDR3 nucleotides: TGCAGCGTTGATCTACCGGGACTAGAAAAACAGTTCTTC.

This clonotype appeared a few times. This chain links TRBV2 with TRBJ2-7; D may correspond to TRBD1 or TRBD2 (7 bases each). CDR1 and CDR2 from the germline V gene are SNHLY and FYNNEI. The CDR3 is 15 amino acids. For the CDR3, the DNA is TGTGCTTGTACCGGAGGGGGCGGGGACTATTTCGAGCAGTACTTC. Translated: CACTGGGGDYFEQYF.

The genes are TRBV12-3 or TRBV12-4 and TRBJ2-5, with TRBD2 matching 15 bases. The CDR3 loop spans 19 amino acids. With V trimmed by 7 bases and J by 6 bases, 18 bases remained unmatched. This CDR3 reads CASTPVGLGTSGRQKTQYF. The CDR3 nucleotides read TGTGCCAGCACTCCGGTGGGGCTTGGGACTAGCGGGAGGCAAAAGACCCAGTACTTC.

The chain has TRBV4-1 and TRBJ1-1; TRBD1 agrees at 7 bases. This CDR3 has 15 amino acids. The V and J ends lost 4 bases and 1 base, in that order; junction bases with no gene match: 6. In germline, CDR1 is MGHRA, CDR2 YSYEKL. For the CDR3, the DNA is TGCGCCAGCAGCCGGAAACAGGGGACGAACACTGAAGCTTTCTTT. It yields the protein CASSRKQGTNTEAFF.

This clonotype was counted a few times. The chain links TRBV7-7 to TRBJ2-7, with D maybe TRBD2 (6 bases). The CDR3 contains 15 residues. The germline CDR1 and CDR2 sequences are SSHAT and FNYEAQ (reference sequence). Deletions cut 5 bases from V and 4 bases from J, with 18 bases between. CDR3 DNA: TGTGCCAGCAGCCCCCTCCGGGGGACTCGATACGAGCAGTACTTC. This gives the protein CASSPLRGTRYEQYF.